This TCR beta chain came from a study of blood T cell repertoires in COVID-19. Study in general: Acute and convalescent COVID-19 specimens originated in the United States, Italy and Spain.

Using immunoSEQ multiplex PCR, the repertoire was profiled, and TCRdb retains in-frame clones only, with some absent. The sample has approximately 440,000 clones, 90% seen once; the top ten hold less than 0.75%. Enrolled through a virtual design, the participants were between about 18 and 100 years of age and came from about two dozen US areas. Cohort placement rested on clinical history that participants reported themselves. Recovery among Cohort 3 donors was established by two negative PCRs, clearance, or symptom resolution. CDR1 and CDR2 from the germline V gene are MDHEN and SYDVKM. V was shortened by 2 bases and J by 2 bases, with 7 bases between the two germline ends. The CDR3 runs to 13 residues.

The TCR was taken from a man between 18 and 29 years old who had recovered from COVID-19. This chain connects TRBV28 to TRBJ2-7; D unclear. Sequenced material: PBMCs or T cells enriched from blood (not recorded which). CDR3 DNA: TGTGCCAGCAGTTTAGGCAGGACCTACGAGCAGTACTTC. The encoded protein is CASSLGRTYEQYF.